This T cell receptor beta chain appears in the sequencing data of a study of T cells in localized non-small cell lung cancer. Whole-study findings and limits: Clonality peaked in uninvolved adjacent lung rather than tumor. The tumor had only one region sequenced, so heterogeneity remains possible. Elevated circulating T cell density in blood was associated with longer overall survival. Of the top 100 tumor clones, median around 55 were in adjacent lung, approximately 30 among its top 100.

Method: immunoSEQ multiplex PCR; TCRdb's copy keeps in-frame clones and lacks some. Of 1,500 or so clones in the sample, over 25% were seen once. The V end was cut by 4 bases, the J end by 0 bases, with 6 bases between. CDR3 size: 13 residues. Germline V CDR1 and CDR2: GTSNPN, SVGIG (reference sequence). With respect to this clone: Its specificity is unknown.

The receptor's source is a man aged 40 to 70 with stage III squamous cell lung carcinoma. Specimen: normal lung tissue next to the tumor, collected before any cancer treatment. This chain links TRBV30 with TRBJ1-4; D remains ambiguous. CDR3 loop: CAWTETTNEKLFF. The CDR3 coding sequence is TGTGCCTGGACAGAGACAACTAATGAAAAACTGTTTTTT.